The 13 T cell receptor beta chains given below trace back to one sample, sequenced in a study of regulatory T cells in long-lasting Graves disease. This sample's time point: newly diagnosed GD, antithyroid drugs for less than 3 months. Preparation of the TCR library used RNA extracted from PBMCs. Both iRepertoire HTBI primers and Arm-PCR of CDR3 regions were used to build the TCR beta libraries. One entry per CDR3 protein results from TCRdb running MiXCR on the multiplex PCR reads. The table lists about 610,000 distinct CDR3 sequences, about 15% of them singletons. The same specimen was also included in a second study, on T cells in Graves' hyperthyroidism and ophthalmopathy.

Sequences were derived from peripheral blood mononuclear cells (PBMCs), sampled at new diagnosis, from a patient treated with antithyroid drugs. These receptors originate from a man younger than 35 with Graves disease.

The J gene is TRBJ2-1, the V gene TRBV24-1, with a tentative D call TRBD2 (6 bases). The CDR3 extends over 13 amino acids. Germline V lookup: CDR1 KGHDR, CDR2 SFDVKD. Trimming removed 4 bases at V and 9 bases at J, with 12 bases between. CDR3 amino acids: CATSDPGGGEQFF. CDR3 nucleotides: TGTGCCACCAGTGACCCCGGGGGAGGTGAGCAGTTCTTC.

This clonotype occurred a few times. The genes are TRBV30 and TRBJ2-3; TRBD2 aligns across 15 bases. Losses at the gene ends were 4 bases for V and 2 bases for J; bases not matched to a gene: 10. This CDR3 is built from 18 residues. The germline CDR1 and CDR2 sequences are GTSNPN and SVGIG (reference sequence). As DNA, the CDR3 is TGTGCCTGGAACCAGGGACTAGCGGGAGGTATAGACACAGATACGCAGTATTTT. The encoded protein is CAWNQGLAGGIDTDTQYF. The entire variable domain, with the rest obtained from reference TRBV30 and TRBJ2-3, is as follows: SQTIHQWPATLVQPVGSPLSLECTVEGTSNPNLYWYRQAAGRGLQLLFYSVGIGQISSEVPQNLSASRPQDRQFILSSKKLLLSDSGFYLCAWNQGLAGGIDTDTQYFGPGTRLTVL.

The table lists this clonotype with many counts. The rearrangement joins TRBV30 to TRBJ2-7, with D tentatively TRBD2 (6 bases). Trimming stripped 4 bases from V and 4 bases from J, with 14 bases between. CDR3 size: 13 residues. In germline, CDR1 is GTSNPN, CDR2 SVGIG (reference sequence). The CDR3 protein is CAWIAVNAYEQYF. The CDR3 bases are TGTGCCTGGATAGCGGTTAACGCGTACGAGCAGTACTTC.

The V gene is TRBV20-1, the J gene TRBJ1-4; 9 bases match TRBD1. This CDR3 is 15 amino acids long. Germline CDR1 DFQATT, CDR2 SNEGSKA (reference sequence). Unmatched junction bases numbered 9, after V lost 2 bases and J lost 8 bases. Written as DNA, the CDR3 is TGCAGTGCTAGATCGACCGGGACAGGGCTCGAAAAACTGTTTTTT. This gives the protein CSARSTGTGLEKLFF.

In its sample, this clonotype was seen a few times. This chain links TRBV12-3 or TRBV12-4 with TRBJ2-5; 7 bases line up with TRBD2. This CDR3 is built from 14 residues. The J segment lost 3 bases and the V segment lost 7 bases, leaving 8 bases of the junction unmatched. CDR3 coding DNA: TGTGCCAGCACCCGGGAGGCGTCCGAAGAGACCCAGTACTTC. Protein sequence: CASTREASEETQYF.

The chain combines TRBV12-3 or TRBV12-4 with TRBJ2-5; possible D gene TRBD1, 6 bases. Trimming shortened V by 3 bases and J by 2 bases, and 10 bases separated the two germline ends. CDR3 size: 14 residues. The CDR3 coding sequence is TGTGCCAGCAGTTTCTGGGACACTCAAGAGACCCAGTACTTC. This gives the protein CASSFWDTQETQYF.

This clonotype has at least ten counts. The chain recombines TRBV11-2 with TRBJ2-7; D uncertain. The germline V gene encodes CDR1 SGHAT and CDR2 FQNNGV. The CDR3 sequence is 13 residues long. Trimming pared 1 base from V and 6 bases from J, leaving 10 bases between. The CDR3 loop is CASSLAVGGEQYF. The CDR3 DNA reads TGTGCCAGCAGCTTAGCGGTTGGTGGCGAGCAGTACTTC. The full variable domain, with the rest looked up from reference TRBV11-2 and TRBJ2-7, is EAGVAQSPRYKIIEKRQSVAFWCNPISGHATLYWYQQILGQGPKLLIQFQNNGVVDDSQLPKDRFSAERLKGVDSTLKIQPAKLEDSAVYLCASSLAVGGEQYFGPGTRLTVT.

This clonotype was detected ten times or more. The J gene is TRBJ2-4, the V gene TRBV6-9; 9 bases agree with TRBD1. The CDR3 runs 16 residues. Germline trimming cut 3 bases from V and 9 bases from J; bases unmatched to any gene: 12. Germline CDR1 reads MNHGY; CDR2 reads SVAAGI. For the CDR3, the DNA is TGTGCCAGCAGTTACATTACTACAGGGGGCGAGGGCATTCAGTACTTC. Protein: CASSYITTGGEGIQYF.

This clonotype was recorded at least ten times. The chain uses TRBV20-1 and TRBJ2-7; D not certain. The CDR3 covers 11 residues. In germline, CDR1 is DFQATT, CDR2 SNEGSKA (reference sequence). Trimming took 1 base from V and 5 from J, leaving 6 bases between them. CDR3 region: CSARAENEQYF. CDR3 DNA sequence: TGCAGTGCTAGAGCCGAAAACGAGCAGTACTTC.

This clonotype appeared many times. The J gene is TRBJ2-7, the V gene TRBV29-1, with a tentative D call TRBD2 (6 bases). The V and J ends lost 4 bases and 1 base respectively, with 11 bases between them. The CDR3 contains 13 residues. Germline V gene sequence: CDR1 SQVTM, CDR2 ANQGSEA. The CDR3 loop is CSVGDGTSYEQYF. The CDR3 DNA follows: TGCAGCGTTGGGGACGGGACTTCCTACGAGCAGTACTTC.

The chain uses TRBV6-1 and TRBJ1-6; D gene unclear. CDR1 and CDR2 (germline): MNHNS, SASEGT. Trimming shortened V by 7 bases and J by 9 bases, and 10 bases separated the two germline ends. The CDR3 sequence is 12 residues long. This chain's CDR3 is CASIGRASPLHF. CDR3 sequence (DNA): TGTGCCAGCATCGGGAGGGCTTCACCCCTCCACTTT.

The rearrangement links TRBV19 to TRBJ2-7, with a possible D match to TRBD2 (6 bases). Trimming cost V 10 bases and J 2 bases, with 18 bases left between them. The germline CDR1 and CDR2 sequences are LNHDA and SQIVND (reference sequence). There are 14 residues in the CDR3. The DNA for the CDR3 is TGTGCCACTCGGCCCCGACTAGGAACCTACGAGCAGTACTTC. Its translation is CATRPRLGTYEQYF.

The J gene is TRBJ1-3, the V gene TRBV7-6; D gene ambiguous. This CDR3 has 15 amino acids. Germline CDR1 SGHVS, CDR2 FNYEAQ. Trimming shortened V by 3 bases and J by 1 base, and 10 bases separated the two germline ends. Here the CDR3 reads CASSLGERSGNTIYF. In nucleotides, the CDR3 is TGTGCCAGCAGCTTGGGTGAACGGTCTGGAAACACCATATATTTT. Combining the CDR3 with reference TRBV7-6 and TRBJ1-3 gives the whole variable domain GAGVSQSPRYKVTKRGQDVALRCDPISGHVSLYWYRQALGQGPEFLTYFNYEAQQDKSGLPNDRFSAERPEGSISTLTIQRTEQRDSAMYRCASSLGERSGNTIYFGEGSWLTVV.